The 2 T cell receptor beta chains listed next were all sequenced from one sample in a study of cytotoxic CD8 clonotypes in ibrutinib-treated CLL. Profiled with immunoSEQ multiplex PCR; TCRdb holds only in-frame clones, not every one. The repertoire holds 45,000 to 50,000 clones, with approximately 51% as singletons. The sequenced sample was PBMCs, obtained after 12 months of ibrutinib treatment. The receptors were gathered from a human donor with chronic lymphocytic leukemia.

This clone was seen a handful of times. This chain links TRBV6-1 with TRBJ2-3; 9 bases are shared with TRBD1. Germline loops: CDR1 MNHNS, CDR2 SASEGT. CDR3 length: 15 residues. The ends lost 5 bases at V and 3 bases at J; junction bases unmatched: 6. CDR3 sequence reads: CASSLRTGETDTQYF. CDR3 DNA sequence: TGTGCCAGCAGTCTCCGGACAGGGGAAACAGATACGCAGTATTTT.

The chain links TRBV7-6 to TRBJ1-4, with D uncertain. The V gene lost 4 bases and the J gene lost 9 bases, with 12 bases spanning the gap. The length of the CDR3 is 13 residues. Germline loops: CDR1 SGHVS, CDR2 FNYEAQ. Here the CDR3 DNA reads TGTGCCAGCAGCTCCCTCGACGGTCAAAAACTGTTTTTT. Protein: CASSSLDGQKLFF.